This T cell receptor beta chain derives from a study of blood T cells in healthy people across ages. General observations from the study: Underestimates were what the diversity estimates from one million T cells were considered to be. Lack of knowledge of donor CMV status possibly confounded expanded clonotype changes.

Then a second PCR, running about 6 to 12 cycles, was carried out with a sample-barcoded 5' primer and a J-beta primer mix. TCRdb analysed the 5' RACE reads with MiXCR anew, one entry per CDR3 protein. Among 2 million or so distinct CDR3 sequences, 40% to 55% were seen once, and the ten largest hold 2% to 2.5%. The CDR3 totals 16 residues. V was pared by 2 bases and J by 3 bases, with 10 bases of the junction left unmatched. Germline CDR1 reads MNHEY; CDR2 reads SMNVEV (reference sequence). About this clonotype: Its antigen is as yet unknown.

This rearrangement joins TRBV27 to TRBJ2-7, with 7 bases fitting TRBD1. This sequence was found in a woman in her thirties or forties in good health. Sequencing used blood. The chain's CDR3 is CASSLNTGDIGYEQYF. The CDR3, as DNA: TGTGCCAGCAGTTTAAACACAGGGGATATTGGCTACGAGCAGTACTTC.